The 23 T cell receptor beta chains reported below all come from one sample, sequenced in a study of blood T cells in healthy people across ages. A J-beta primer mix and a sample-barcoded 5' primer were used in a second PCR of about 7 to 12 cycles. TCRdb used MiXCR to reprocess the 5' RACE reads, holding one entry per CDR3 protein. This table holds 790,000 or so distinct CDR3 sequences, around 50% found once. The sample was blood. These receptors all come from a man aged 35 to 55 in good health.

This clonotype was detected a few times. The chain combines TRBV20-1 with TRBJ1-5; possibly TRBD1 for D (5 bases). The CDR3 has 15 residues. The germline V and J ends were trimmed by 5 bases and 3 bases, with 17 bases remaining between them. The germline gives CDR1 DFQATT, CDR2 SNEGSKA (reference sequence). CDR3 DNA: TGCAGTGCTGGGTCGGGGGGGGATAACAATCAGCCCCAGCATTTT. It specifies CSAGSGGDNNQPQHF.

The rearrangement uses TRBV7-9 and TRBJ2-4; tentatively, D is TRBD2 (5 bases). The J call is in doubt because the DNA end fits TRBJ2-7 better. CDR3 size: 15 residues. Germline assignment: CDR1 SEHNR and CDR2 FQNEAQ (reference sequence). DNA for the CDR3: TGTGCCAGCAGCTTACAGATAGGTGGAGGTCACGAGCAGTACTTC. As protein: CASSLQIGGGHEQYF.

The chain uses TRBV6-6 and TRBJ2-7, with D possibly being TRBD1 or TRBD2 (5 bases each). The last part of the DNA fits TRBJ2-5 better; the J call may be wrong. CDR1 is MNHNY, CDR2 SVGAGI, per germline (reference sequence). The CDR3 is 14 amino acids. The CDR3 coding sequence is TGTGCCAGCAGTTACTCTCAAGGGACGAAGACCCAGTACTTC. It encodes CASSYSQGTKTQYF.

This clonotype occurred a few times. The chain has TRBV20-1 and TRBJ1-1; no clear D gene. The CDR3 has 12 residues. Germline V gene lookup returns CDR1 DFQATT and CDR2 SNEGSKA (reference sequence). Trimming shortened V by 6 bases and J by 0 bases, and 8 bases separated the two germline ends. CDR3 in DNA: TGCAGTGCCCTGCCCATGAACACTGAAGCTTTCTTT. The encoded protein is CSALPMNTEAFF.

The rearrangement joins TRBV14 to TRBJ2-7; TRBD2 is a possible D gene (6 bases). This CDR3 has 16 residues. The V end lost 0 bases, the J end lost 2 bases, and 14 bases lay between the germline ends. Looked up from germline, CDR1 is SGHDN and CDR2 is FVKESK. The CDR3 DNA reads as TGTGCCAGCAGCCAAGATATCGGCACGGGAGCCTACGAGCAGTACTTC. Encoded protein: CASSQDIGTGAYEQYF.

Many counts were recorded for this clonotype. The rearrangement links TRBV12-3 or TRBV12-4 to TRBJ2-7; 9 positions match TRBD1. The CDR3 is 15 residues long. The J segment lost 0 bases and the V segment lost 3 bases, leaving 3 bases of the junction unmatched. The DNA of the CDR3 is TGTGCCAGCAGTTTGTCGGGACAGGGCTCCTACGAGCAGTACTTC. Protein: CASSLSGQGSYEQYF.

The rearrangement links TRBV9 to TRBJ2-5, with D possibly matching TRBD2 (6 bases). Germline V CDR1 and CDR2: SGDLS, YYNGEE. The V and J ends lost 0 bases and 5 bases respectively, with 14 bases between them. CDR3 length equals 15 residues. This chain's CDR3 is CASSVGRDGGETQYF. The CDR3 nucleotides are TGTGCCAGCAGCGTAGGACGAGACGGAGGGGAGACCCAGTACTTC.

A few counts support this clonotype. The CDR3 DNA reads as TGTGCCAGCAGCCTGCTGGGACTAGTAAGCACAGATACGCAGTATTTT. This translates into CASSLLGLVSTDTQYF. V is TRBV7-2 and J is TRBJ2-3; TRBD2 matches 8 bases. Losses at the gene ends were 5 bases for V and 0 bases for J; bases not matched to a gene: 7. Germline V gene data show CDR1 as SGHTA and CDR2 as FQGNSA. The CDR3 totals 16 residues.

This clonotype was seen a few times. V usage is TRBV6-6 and J usage is TRBJ2-7; unclear D gene. V lost 10 bases to trimming and J lost 3 bases, with 10 bases between them. The CDR3 length is 11 residues. Germline CDR1 is MNHNY and CDR2 is SVGAGI (reference sequence). The CDR3 nucleotides read TGTGCCACCAAAATGGACTACGAGCAGTACTTC. Protein sequence: CATKMDYEQYF.

This clonotype has at least ten counts. V and J are TRBV7-2 and TRBJ2-5; maybe TRBD1 (6 bases). V was shortened by 5 bases and J by 5 bases, with 15 bases between the two germline ends. CDR3 size: 14 residues. Per the germline V gene, CDR1 is SGHTA and CDR2 is FQGNSA. The CDR3 protein is CASSQGWTLETQYF. CDR3 bases: TGTGCCAGCAGCCAGGGGTGGACGTTGGAGACCCAGTACTTC. Full variable domain (rest looked up from reference TRBV7-2 and TRBJ2-5): GAGVSQSPSNKVTEKGKDVELRCDPISGHTALYWYRQSLGQGLEFLIYFQGNSAPDKSGLPSDRFSAERTGGSVSTLTIQRTQQEDSAVYLCASSQGWTLETQYFGPGTRLLVL.

This chain uses TRBV4-3 with TRBJ2-1; D possibly corresponds to TRBD2 (5 bases). Germline V CDR1 and CDR2: LGHNA, YSLEER. The CDR3 has 15 residues. Deletions cut 4 bases from V and 8 bases from J, with 18 bases between. CDR3 sequence (DNA): TGCGCCAGCAGCCCCCCTGACCTTGGGAGAGATGAGCAGTTCTTC. It specifies CASSPPDLGRDEQFF.

The gene calls are TRBV3-1 and TRBJ2-1, with TRBD2 matching 7 bases. The CDR3 is made up of 17 amino acids. V shed 0 bases, J shed 2 bases, and the junction held 7 bases outside the gene matches. Germline loops: CDR1 LGHDT, CDR2 YNNKEL (reference sequence). The CDR3 sequence is CASSQDAGAGPYNEQFF. The CDR3 nucleotides read TGTGCCAGCAGCCAAGATGCAGGAGCGGGGCCCTACAATGAGCAGTTCTTC.

The chain joins TRBV29-1 to TRBJ2-3; D is unclear. The CDR3 totals 10 residues. Germline-derived CDR1 and CDR2 are SQVTM and ANQGSEA. With 4 bases removed from V and 8 bases from J, the gap between germline ends came to 7 bases. The CDR3 here is CSVVGLTQYF. CDR3 DNA sequence: TGCAGCGTTGTCGGCCTTACGCAGTATTTT.

The V call is TRBV15, the J call TRBJ2-7, with TRBD2 matching over 8 bases. The CDR3 totals 14 residues. V lost 5 bases, J lost 2 bases, and 5 bases stayed unmatched. The germline gives CDR1 LNHNV, CDR2 YYDKDF (reference sequence). CDR3 sequence reads: CATSRTSGPYEQYF. The CDR3 coding sequence is TGTGCCACCAGCCGTACTAGCGGCCCCTACGAGCAGTACTTC.

This clonotype was detected many times. V gene TRBV7-2 combines with J gene TRBJ2-1, with 12 bases identical to TRBD2. The V gene's germline CDR1 is SGHTA and CDR2 FQGNSA. Losses at the gene ends were 3 bases for V and 5 bases for J; bases not matched to a gene: 2. This CDR3 comprises 15 residues. CDR3 in amino acids: CASSFGLAGNNEQFF. The DNA for the CDR3 is TGTGCCAGCAGCTTCGGACTAGCGGGGAACAATGAGCAGTTCTTC.

This clonotype came up a few times. The chain carries TRBV29-1 and TRBJ2-7; D unclear. The tail of the sequence fits TRBJ2-5 better, so the J call may be wrong. The CDR3 has 13 residues. In germline, CDR1 is SQVTM, CDR2 ANQGSEA. CDR3 nucleotides: TGCAGCGTTGAAAGCCCCGGGTGGGAGACCCAGTACTTC. This translates into CSVESPGWETQYF.

This chain connects TRBV5-5 to TRBJ2-1, with 9 positions matching TRBD2. Germline V gene sequence: CDR1 SGHKS, CDR2 YYEKEE (reference sequence). The junction had 9 bases not matched to a gene; V was cut back by 0 bases and J by 2 bases. The CDR3 totals 18 residues. CDR3 loop: CASSLAPAGGLTYNEQFF. The CDR3 DNA follows: TGTGCCAGCAGCTTGGCACCCGCGGGAGGGCTCACCTACAATGAGCAGTTCTTC.

V usage is TRBV4-2 and J usage is TRBJ2-1; D uncertain. The closer fit of TRBJ2-7 to the DNA end suggests the J call may be wrong. From germline, CDR1 is LGHNA and CDR2 YNFKEQ. This CDR3 is 16 amino acids long. The CDR3 DNA reads TGTGCCAGCAGCCAAGAAGGCGGCAGCTCCTACAATGAGCAGTACTTC. Translating it yields CASSQEGGSSYNEQYF.

The chain carries TRBV29-1 and TRBJ2-4; TRBD2 aligns across 7 bases. This CDR3 has 15 amino acids. Germline loops: CDR1 SQVTM, CDR2 ANQGSEA. V lost 4 bases to trimming and J lost 2 bases; unmatched junction nucleotides: 8. CDR3 in amino acids: CSVVGGVGSKNIQYF. DNA for the CDR3: TGCAGCGTTGTGGGGGGGGTCGGGTCCAAAAACATTCAGTACTTC.

The V call is TRBV5-6, the J call TRBJ2-4, with TRBD2 as a possible D gene (6 bases). Germline V gene sequence: CDR1 SGHDT, CDR2 YYEEEE. The V and J ends lost 0 bases and 6 bases respectively, with 10 bases between them. The CDR3 covers 14 residues. CDR3 sequence (DNA): TGTGCCAGCAGCTTGGGGTTGGAGGGAAACATTCAGTACTTC. It encodes CASSLGLEGNIQYF.

This clonotype came up many times. The chain joins TRBV27 to TRBJ1-4; tentatively, D is TRBD1 (6 bases). The V and J ends lost 6 bases and 3 bases respectively, with 20 bases between them. The CDR3 spans 17 residues. Germline V gene data show CDR1 as MNHEY and CDR2 as SMNVEV (reference sequence). The CDR3 is CASRPQGGTSSNEKLFF. Here the CDR3 DNA reads TGTGCCAGCAGACCTCAAGGGGGGACGTCATCTAATGAAAAACTGTTTTTT.

The chain joins TRBV20-1 to TRBJ2-3; D is undetermined. This CDR3 spans 17 amino acids. V lost 0 bases and J lost 1, with 17 bases in between. CDR1 is DFQATT and CDR2 is SNEGSKA in the germline V gene (reference sequence). As DNA, the CDR3 is TGCAGTGCTAGAGATCCTTGGGCAGATCGGGGCACAGATACGCAGTATTTT. Translating gives CSARDPWADRGTDTQYF.

This clonotype showed up just once. The chain recombines TRBV2 with TRBJ2-7; 8 bases are shared with TRBD1. Trimming took 3 bases from V and 0 from J; bases not matched to a gene: 4. This CDR3 spans 15 amino acids. Germline CDR1 is SNHLY and CDR2 is FYNNEI. DNA of the CDR3: TGTGCCAGCAGTGACGGGACAGGCGTCTCCTACGAGCAGTACTTC. Its translation is CASSDGTGVSYEQYF.